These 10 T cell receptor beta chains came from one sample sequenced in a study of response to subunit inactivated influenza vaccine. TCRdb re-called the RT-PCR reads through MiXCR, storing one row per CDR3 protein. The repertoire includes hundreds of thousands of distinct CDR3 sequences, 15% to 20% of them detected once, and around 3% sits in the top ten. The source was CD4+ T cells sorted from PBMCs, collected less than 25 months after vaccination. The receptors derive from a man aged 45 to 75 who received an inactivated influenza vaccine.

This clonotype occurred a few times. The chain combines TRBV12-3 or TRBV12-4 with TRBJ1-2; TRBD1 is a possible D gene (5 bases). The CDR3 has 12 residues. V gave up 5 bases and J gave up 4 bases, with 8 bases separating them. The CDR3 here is CASSRQSYGYTF. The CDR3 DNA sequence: TGTGCCAGCAGTAGACAGAGCTATGGCTACACCTTC.

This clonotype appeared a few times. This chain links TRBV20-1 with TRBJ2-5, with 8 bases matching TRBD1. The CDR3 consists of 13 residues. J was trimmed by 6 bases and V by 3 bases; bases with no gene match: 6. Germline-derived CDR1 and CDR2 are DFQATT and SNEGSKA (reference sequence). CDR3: CSASWTGTKTQYF. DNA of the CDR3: TGCAGTGCTAGCTGGACAGGGACGAAGACCCAGTACTTC.

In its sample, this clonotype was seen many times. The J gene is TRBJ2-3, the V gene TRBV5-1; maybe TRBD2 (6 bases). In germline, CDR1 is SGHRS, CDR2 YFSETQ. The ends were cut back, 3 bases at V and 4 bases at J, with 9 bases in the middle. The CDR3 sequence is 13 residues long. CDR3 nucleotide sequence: TGCGCCAGCAGCTCCCGGGAGCCAGATACGCAGTATTTT. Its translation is CASSSREPDTQYF.

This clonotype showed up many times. In DNA form, the CDR3 reads TGCGCCAGCAGCTTGAGGGGACAGGAAGAGACCCAGTACTTC. Protein: CASSLRGQEETQYF. This sequence joins TRBV5-1 and TRBJ2-5; 8 bases line up with TRBD1. The CDR3 length is 14 residues. The ends lost 1 base at V and 3 bases at J; junction bases unmatched: 2. The germline V gene encodes CDR1 SGHRS and CDR2 YFSETQ. The full variable domain, its missing parts supplied by reference TRBV5-1 and TRBJ2-5, is KAGVTQTPRYLIKTRGQQVTLSCSPISGHRSVSWYQQTPGQGLQFLFEYFSETQRNKGNFPGRFSGRQFSNSRSEMNVSTLELGDSALYLCASSLRGQEETQYFGPGTRLLVL.

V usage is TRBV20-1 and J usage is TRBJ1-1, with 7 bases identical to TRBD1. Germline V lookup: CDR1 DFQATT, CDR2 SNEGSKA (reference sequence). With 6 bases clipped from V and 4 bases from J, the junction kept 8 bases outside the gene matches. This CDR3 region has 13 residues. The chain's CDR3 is CSAGRGPITEAFF. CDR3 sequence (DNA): TGCAGTGCGGGGAGGGGGCCGATCACTGAAGCTTTCTTT.

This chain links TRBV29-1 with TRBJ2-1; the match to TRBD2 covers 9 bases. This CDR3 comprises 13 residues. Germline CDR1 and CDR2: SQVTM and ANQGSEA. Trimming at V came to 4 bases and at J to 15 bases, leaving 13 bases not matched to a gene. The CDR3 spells CSVVKSGGTRRFF. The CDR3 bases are TGCAGCGTTGTGAAAAGCGGGGGGACTAGACGGTTCTTC.

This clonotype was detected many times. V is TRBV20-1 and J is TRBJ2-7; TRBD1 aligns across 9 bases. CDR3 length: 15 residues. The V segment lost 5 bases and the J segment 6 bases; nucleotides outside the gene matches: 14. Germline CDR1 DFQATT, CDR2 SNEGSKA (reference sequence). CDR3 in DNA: TGCAGTGCTCTTGATTCCGGGACAGGGTCGCGCGAGCAGTACTTC. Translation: CSALDSGTGSREQYF.

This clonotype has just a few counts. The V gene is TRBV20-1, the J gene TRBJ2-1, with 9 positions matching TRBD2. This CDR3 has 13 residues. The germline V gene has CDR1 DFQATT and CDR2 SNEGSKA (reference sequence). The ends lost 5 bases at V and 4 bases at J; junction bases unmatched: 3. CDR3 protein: CSARGRAYNEQFF. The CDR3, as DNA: TGCAGTGCTCGCGGGAGGGCTTACAATGAGCAGTTCTTC.

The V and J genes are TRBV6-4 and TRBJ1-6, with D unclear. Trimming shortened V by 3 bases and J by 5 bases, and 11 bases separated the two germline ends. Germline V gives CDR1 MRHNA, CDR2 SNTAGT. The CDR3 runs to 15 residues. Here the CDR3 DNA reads TGTGCCAGCAGTGAATCCAGGAACAATAATTCACCCCTCCACTTT. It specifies CASSESRNNNSPLHF.

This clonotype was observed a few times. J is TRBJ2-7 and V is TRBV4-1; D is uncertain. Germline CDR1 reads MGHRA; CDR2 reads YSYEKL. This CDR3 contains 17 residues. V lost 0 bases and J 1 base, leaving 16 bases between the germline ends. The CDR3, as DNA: TGCGCCAGCAGCCAAGACAGTGTTCCGAAGAGGTCCTACGAGCAGTACTTC. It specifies CASSQDSVPKRSYEQYF.